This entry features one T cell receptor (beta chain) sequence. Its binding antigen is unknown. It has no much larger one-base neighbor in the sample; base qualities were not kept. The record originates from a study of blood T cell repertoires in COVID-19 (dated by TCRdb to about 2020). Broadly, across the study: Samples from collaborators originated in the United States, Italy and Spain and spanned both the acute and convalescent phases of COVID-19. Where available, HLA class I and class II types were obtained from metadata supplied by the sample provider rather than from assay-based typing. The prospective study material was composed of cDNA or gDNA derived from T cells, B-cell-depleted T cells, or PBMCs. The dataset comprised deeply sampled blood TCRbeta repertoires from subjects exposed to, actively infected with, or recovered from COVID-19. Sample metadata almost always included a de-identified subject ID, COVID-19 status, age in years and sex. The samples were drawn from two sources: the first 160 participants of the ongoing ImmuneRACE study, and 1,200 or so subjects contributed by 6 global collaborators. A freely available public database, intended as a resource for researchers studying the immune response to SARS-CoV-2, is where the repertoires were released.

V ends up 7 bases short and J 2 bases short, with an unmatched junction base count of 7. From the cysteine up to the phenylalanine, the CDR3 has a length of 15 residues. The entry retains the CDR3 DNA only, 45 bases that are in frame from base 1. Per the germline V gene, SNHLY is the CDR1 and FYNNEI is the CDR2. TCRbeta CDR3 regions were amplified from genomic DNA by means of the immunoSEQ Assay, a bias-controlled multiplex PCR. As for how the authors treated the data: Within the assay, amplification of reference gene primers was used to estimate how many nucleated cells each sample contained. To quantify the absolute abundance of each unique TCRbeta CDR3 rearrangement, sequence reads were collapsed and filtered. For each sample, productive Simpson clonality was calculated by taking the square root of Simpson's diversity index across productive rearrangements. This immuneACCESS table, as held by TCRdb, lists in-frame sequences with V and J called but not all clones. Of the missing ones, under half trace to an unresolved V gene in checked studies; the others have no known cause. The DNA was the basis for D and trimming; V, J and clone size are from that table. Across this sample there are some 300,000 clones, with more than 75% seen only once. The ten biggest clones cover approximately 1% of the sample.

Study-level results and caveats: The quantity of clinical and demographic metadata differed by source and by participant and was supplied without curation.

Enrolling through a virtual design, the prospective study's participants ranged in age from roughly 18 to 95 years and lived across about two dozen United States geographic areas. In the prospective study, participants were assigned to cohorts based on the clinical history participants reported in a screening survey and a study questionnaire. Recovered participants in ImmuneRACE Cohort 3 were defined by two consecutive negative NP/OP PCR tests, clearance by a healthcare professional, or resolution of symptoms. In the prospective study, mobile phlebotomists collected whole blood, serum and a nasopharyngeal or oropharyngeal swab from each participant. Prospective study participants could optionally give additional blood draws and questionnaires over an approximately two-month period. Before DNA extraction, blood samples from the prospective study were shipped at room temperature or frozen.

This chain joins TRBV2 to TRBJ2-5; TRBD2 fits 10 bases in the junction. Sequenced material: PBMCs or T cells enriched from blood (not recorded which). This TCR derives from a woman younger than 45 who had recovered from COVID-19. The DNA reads TGTGCCAGCATAGGGACTAGCGCCTCGCAAGAGACCCAGTACTTC. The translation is CASIGTSASQETQYF.